This T cell receptor (beta chain) comes out of a study of CD8 T cells in Susac syndrome. The CDR3 is 16 amino acids. Germline CDR1 MDHEN, CDR2 SYDVKM. Trimming took 3 bases from V and 4 from J, leaving 16 bases between them. Study-level points and caveats: The study recognized that its TCR sequencing and HLA analysis covered a relatively small number of individuals.

RNA amounts of roughly 0.45 to 1 ug underwent reverse transcription with random hexamers. MiXCR, run by TCRdb on the immunoSEQ multiplex PCR reads, gives a single entry per CDR3 protein. Here the sample spans about 300,000 distinct CDR3 sequences, approximately 85% being singletons. CD8+ and CD4+ T cells taken from blood had their TCR beta sequenced. Concerning this clonotype itself: As yet, its antigen is unknown.

This chain links TRBV28 with TRBJ1-5, with unresolved D. The sample taken for sequencing was CD8+ T cells from PBMCs. This receptor was taken from a human donor with multiple sclerosis. The CDR3 DNA follows: TGTGCCAGCAGTTTGGGCTTGGCAGCACGAAATCAGCCCCAGCATTTT. Amino acids: CASSLGLAARNQPQHF.